The sequence of this T cell receptor beta chain was determined in a study of Ad26.COV2.S vaccination and SARS-CoV-2 variants. Specified treatment: some 20 received Ad26.COV2.S at low or high dose, single or two shots; about 5 received placebo; per-sample allocation not given. It was on day 63 after the first vaccine or placebo injection that samples were taken. Assay used: immunoSEQ multiplex PCR; TCRdb lists only in-frame clones, some missing. Of about 480,000 clones in the sample, around 88% are singletons; the top ten hold 9.5% to 15%. This clone was recorded once. Germline V gene sequence: CDR1 SGHDT, CDR2 YYEEEE. This CDR3 is 13 amino acids long. The J segment lost 2 bases and the V segment lost 7 bases, leaving 3 bases of the junction unmatched.

Sequences were derived from peripheral blood, sampled in a trial of Ad26.COV2.S vaccine versus placebo. The source is a person between 18 and 60 years old who received the Ad26.COV2.S COVID-19 vaccine or a placebo. The V and J genes are TRBV5-6 and TRBJ2-3; TRBD1 agrees at 8 bases. The CDR3 DNA is TGTGCCAGCGGGGACAGGCTCACAGATACGCAGTATTTT. Its protein product is CASGDRLTDTQYF.